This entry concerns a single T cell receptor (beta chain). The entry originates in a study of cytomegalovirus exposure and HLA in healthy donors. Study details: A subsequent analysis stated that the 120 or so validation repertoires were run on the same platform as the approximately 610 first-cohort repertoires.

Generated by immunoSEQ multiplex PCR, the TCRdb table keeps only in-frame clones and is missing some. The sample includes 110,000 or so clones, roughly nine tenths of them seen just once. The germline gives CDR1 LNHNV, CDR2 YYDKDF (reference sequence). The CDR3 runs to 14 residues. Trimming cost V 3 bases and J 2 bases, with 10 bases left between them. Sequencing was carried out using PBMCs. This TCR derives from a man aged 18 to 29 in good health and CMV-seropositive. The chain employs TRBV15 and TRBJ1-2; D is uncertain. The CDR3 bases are TGTGCCACCAGCAGGAAGAGGGAGAACTATGGCTACACCTTC. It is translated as CATSRKRENYGYTF.